Below are 10 T cell receptor beta chains sequenced from a single sample in a study of cytomegalovirus exposure and HLA in healthy donors. Generated by immunoSEQ multiplex PCR, the TCRdb table keeps only in-frame clones and is missing some. This sample has over 200,000 clones; roughly 80% occur once, and the top ten carry around 5.5%. Material for sequencing was PBMCs. All receptors come from a woman aged 18-29 years in good health and CMV-seronegative.

The rearrangement links TRBV6-5 to TRBJ1-5, with D uncertain. CDR1 MNHEY and CDR2 SVGAGI come from the germline V gene. The CDR3 sequence is 15 residues long. V lost 5 bases and J 0 bases, leaving 11 bases between the germline ends. CDR3 coding DNA: TGTGCCAGCAGTCCCGAAAGGGCTAGCAATCAGCCCCAGCATTTT. It translates to CASSPERASNQPQHF.

The chain couples TRBV11-3 to TRBJ2-7; possibly TRBD1 or TRBD2 for D (5 bases each). The V gene's germline CDR1 is SGHNT and CDR2 YENEEA. Trimming left V 4 bases short and J 0 bases short, with 22 bases between. The CDR3 length is 18 residues. The CDR3 protein is CASSCGTGTELYSYEQYF. CDR3 nucleotides: TGTGCCAGCAGCTGCGGCACCGGGACGGAGCTCTACTCCTACGAGCAGTACTTC.

CDR3 DNA: TGTGCCAGCAGCCTTACCTCCGGGACTTCCTACAATGAGCAGTTCTTC. Protein product: CASSLTSGTSYNEQFF. V is TRBV9 and J is TRBJ2-1; maybe TRBD2 (6 bases). Germline V CDR1 and CDR2: SGDLS, YYNGEE. Trimming removed 4 bases from V and 1 base from J, with 15 bases in between. CDR3 size: 16 residues.

CDR3 residues: CASSPGQINEKLFF. For the CDR3, the DNA is TGTGCCAGCAGCCCGGGACAGATTAATGAAAAACTGTTTTTT. V gene TRBV7-2 combines with J gene TRBJ1-4; TRBD1 aligns across 7 bases. The CDR3 is 14 residues long. CDR1 SGHTA and CDR2 FQGNSA come from the germline V gene. With 5 bases clipped from V and 4 bases from J, the junction kept 4 bases outside the gene matches.

The chain uses TRBV2 and TRBJ2-1; 7 bases fit TRBD1. V trimming: 9 bases; J trimming: 10 bases; junction bases outside the gene matches: 12. CDR3 length equals 13 residues. CDR1 and CDR2 from the germline V gene are SNHLY and FYNNEI. The CDR3 loop reads CASTGVGAREQFF. The CDR3 bases are TGTGCCAGTACAGGGGTGGGTGCCAGGGAGCAGTTCTTC.

The chain is built from TRBV6-6 and TRBJ2-7; 8 nucleotides align to TRBD2. Germline-derived CDR1 and CDR2 are MNHNY and SVGAGI (reference sequence). The CDR3 spans 14 residues. Unmatched junction bases numbered 7, after V lost 6 bases and J lost 3 bases. The CDR3 sequence is CASSSLTSGYEQYF. The CDR3 DNA reads as TGTGCCAGCAGCTCCCTCACTAGCGGCTACGAGCAGTACTTC.

This clone turned up a few times. J is TRBJ1-1 and V is TRBV5-1, with 11 bases aligning to TRBD1. This CDR3 region has 13 residues. Looked up from germline, CDR1 is SGHRS and CDR2 is YFSETQ. The V segment lost 3 bases and the J segment 10 bases; nucleotides outside the gene matches: 5. CDR3 coding DNA: TGCGCCAGCAGCTCGGAGGACAGGGGGCGAGCTTTCTTT. This translates into CASSSEDRGRAFF.

V is TRBV27 and J is TRBJ2-7; D possibly corresponds to TRBD2 (6 bases). The germline V gene encodes CDR1 MNHEY and CDR2 SMNVEV (reference sequence). V was pared by 2 bases and J by 5 bases, with 16 bases between. The CDR3 runs 15 residues. The CDR3 DNA sequence: TGTGCCAGCAGTTTACGGGCGGGACCCCCCCACGAGCAGTACTTC. This gives the protein CASSLRAGPPHEQYF.

This clone was counted only a few times. This chain joins TRBV29-1 and TRBJ1-2; possible D gene TRBD1, 6 bases. The CDR3 sequence is 13 residues long. V was pared by 5 bases and J by 0 bases, with 10 bases between. Germline CDR1 SQVTM, CDR2 ANQGSEA. CDR3 DNA: TGCAGCGTTCGACAGGCAGCTAACTATGGCTACACCTTC. This encodes CSVRQAANYGYTF.

This chain links TRBV28 with TRBJ2-7; tentatively, D is TRBD1 or TRBD2 (5 bases each). The V and J ends lost 6 bases and 5 bases respectively, with 23 bases between them. Germline V CDR1 and CDR2: MDHEN, SYDVKM. The CDR3 is 16 amino acids. This chain's CDR3 is CASSLPLAGSRNEQYF. The CDR3 DNA is TGTGCCAGCAGCTTACCCCTGGCAGGGAGTCGGAACGAGCAGTACTTC.